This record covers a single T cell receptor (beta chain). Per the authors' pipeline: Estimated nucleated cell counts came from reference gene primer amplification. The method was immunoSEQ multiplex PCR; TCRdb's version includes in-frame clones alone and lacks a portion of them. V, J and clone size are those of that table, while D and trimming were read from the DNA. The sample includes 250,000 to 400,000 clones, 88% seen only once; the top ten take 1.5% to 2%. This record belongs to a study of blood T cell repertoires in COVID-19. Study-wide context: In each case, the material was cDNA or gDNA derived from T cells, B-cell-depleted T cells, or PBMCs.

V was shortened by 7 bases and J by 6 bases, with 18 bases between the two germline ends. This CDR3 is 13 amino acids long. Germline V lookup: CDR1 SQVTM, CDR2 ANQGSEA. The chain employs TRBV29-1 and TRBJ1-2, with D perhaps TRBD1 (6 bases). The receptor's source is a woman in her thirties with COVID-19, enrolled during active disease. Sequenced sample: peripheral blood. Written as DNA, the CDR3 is TGCAGCGCTAACACAGGGTTTGAGGATGGCTACACCTTC. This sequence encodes CSANTGFEDGYTF.